The 11 T cell receptor beta chains presented below share a single source sample, sequenced in a study of T-cell reconstitution after alpha-beta-depleted transplantation in children. Unique molecular identifiers tagged the TCRbeta library. TCRdb independently ran MiXCR on the PCR reads; one entry per CDR3 protein. The table lists roughly 350,000 distinct CDR3 sequences, under 20% of them singletons. The specimen comprised PBMCs, mostly from graft donor cells, sampled 360 days after TCRalphabeta/CD19-depleted stem cell transplant. These receptors came from a male patient aged 2-15 years who had a stem cell transplant for acute lymphoblastic leukemia, so the T cells may come from the graft donor.

The V gene is TRBV5-1, the J gene TRBJ2-3; D perhaps matches TRBD2 (6 bases). Germline CDR1 and CDR2: SGHRS and YFSETQ. The CDR3 is 15 amino acids. Between the trimmed V and J ends, which lost 3 bases and 1 base, there was a span of 12 bases. The CDR3 DNA is TGCGCCAGCAGCTGGGGTGGGAGGCGCACAGATACGCAGTATTTT. Translating gives CASSWGGRRTDTQYF.

The CDR3 sequence: CASSFYLGRKLFF. In DNA form, the CDR3 reads TGTGCCAGCAGTTTTTACCTCGGCCGAAAACTGTTTTTT. The rearrangement links TRBV12-3 or TRBV12-4 to TRBJ1-4; D not certain. Trimming took 3 bases from V and 10 from J, leaving 12 bases between them. CDR3 size: 13 residues.

The sample holds a few counts of this clonotype. At one boundary the junction diverges from the germline segment, which might be a read error. V is TRBV7-7 and J is TRBJ2-1; the D is unclear. The CDR3 has 16 residues. CDR1 and CDR2 from the germline V gene are SSHAT and FNYEAQ (reference sequence). This CDR3 is CASSPGPDPRFNEQFF. The CDR3 DNA is TGTGCTAGCAGCCCGGGCCCCGATCCTAGGTTCAATGAGCAGTTCTTC.

Here the CDR3 reads CASSLSPSGTYNEQFF. CDR3 sequence (DNA): TGTGCCAGCAGCCTCAGCCCTAGCGGAACCTACAATGAGCAGTTCTTC. V is TRBV3-1 and J is TRBJ2-1; TRBD2 agrees at 7 bases. The J segment lost 2 bases and the V segment lost 4 bases, leaving 8 bases of the junction unmatched. Germline V CDR1 and CDR2: LGHDT, YNNKEL (reference sequence). CDR3 size: 16 residues.

This chain joins TRBV7-2 and TRBJ2-3; the D gene is possibly TRBD2 (6 bases). CDR1 is SGHTA and CDR2 is FQGNSA in the germline V gene. V dropped 6 bases and J dropped 10 bases, with 20 bases sitting between them. The length of the CDR3 is 14 residues. This CDR3 is CASSQTLTGGAQYF. The CDR3 nucleotides are TGTGCCAGCAGTCAAACCCTCACTGGAGGGGCGCAGTATTTT.

This clonotype was seen many times. CDR3 DNA: TGTGCCAGCAGCCTGGGGACAGGGCGGACTGAAGCTTTCTTT. It encodes CASSLGTGRTEAFF. J is TRBJ1-1 and V is TRBV12-3 or TRBV12-4; TRBD1 aligns across 9 bases. The CDR3 is made up of 14 amino acids. V trimming: 6 bases; J trimming: 5 bases; junction bases outside the gene matches: 7.

This clonotype was counted only a few times. The chain couples TRBV29-1 to TRBJ2-3; D remains unclear. Deletions cut 1 base from V and 1 base from J, with 12 bases between. Germline V gene sequence: CDR1 SQVTM, CDR2 ANQGSEA. CDR3 size: 15 residues. The DNA of the CDR3 is TGCAGCGTTGAAGGTCTTGGGATGCGCACAGATACGCAGTATTTT. Amino acids: CSVEGLGMRTDTQYF.

The sample holds a few counts of this clonotype. J is TRBJ2-7 and V is TRBV12-5, with 11 bases that match TRBD1. J gave up 6 bases and V 8 bases, and 12 bases lay outside the gene matches. The CDR3 length is 15 residues. Germline lookup yields CDR1 LGHNT and CDR2 FRNRAP. CDR3 sequence reads: CASPPAPGQGVEQYF. Written as DNA, the CDR3 is TGTGCTAGTCCCCCCGCACCGGGACAGGGGGTCGAGCAGTACTTC.

A few counts support this clonotype. The chain carries TRBV12-3 or TRBV12-4 and TRBJ2-1; 7 nucleotides line up with TRBD2. J gave up 9 bases and V 2 bases, and 19 bases lay outside the gene matches. This CDR3 region has 18 residues. The CDR3 sequence is CASSLRTRWGGAQGEQFF. The CDR3 coding sequence is TGTGCCAGCAGTTTACGCACTAGGTGGGGAGGGGCCCAGGGTGAGCAGTTCTTC.

This clonotype was observed a few times. The chain uses TRBV20-1 and TRBJ2-3, with TRBD2 matching 8 bases. The CDR3 contains 16 residues. The V gene's germline CDR1 is DFQATT and CDR2 SNEGSKA (reference sequence). Trimming took 3 bases from V and 6 from J; bases not matched to a gene: 14. In DNA form, the CDR3 reads TGCAGTGCTAGGCTTGGCCGAGCGGGAGTCGGGGATACGCAGTATTTT. Protein sequence: CSARLGRAGVGDTQYF.

This chain connects TRBV20-1 to TRBJ1-5, with D uncertain. The CDR3 runs 14 residues. V gave up 7 bases and J gave up 3 bases, with 16 bases separating them. CDR1 DFQATT and CDR2 SNEGSKA come from the germline V gene (reference sequence). The CDR3: CSVGRGALNQPQHF. DNA for the CDR3: TGCAGTGTCGGAAGAGGAGCCCTCAATCAGCCCCAGCATTTT.